This entry concerns a single T cell receptor (beta chain). Its antigen is unidentified. An end of the junction differs from the germline gene, which may be a read error. The data were taken from a study of human T cells and chemical hapten exposure. Overall study: Across its approximately 25 weeks, the study gave patients weekly diphenylcyclopropenone doses to the scalp. General study results and limits: Expanded TCRs showed more large CDR3 clusters than pre-sensitization or healthy control sets.

Per the original methods: A per-sample median of roughly 96,000 TCRs was observed, with a range of roughly 23,224 to 750,000. TCRdb analysed the RACE reads with MiXCR anew, one entry per CDR3 protein. TCRdb assigned the V and J calls; the authors' analysis was not used. The data hold around 100,000 distinct CDR3 sequences, with 9.5% to 12% observed a single time. Documented time point: patch test 1, 2 weeks after DPC sensitization. The treatment denotes: therapeutic diphenylcyclopropenone sensitization with weekly scalp DPC. The sample in question was whole blood, obtained in connection with sensitization to the hapten diphenylcyclopropenone (DPC). This clonotype was sampled from a middle-aged woman with alopecia areata. Some clones in this sample may be carry-over from other donors' samples.

DNA of the CDR3: TGTGCCAACAGCTTAGGGAGGGGCCGGGGTGAGACCCAGTACTTC. This sequence encodes CANSLGRGRGETQYF. This chain connects TRBV7-2 to TRBJ2-5; TRBD2 matches at 7 bases. This CDR3 region has 15 residues. The germline gives CDR1 SGHTA, CDR2 FQGNSA.